This T cell receptor (beta chain) was sequenced in a study of blood T cell repertoires in COVID-19 (dated by TCRdb to about 2020). With respect to the entire study: Samples from collaborators originated in the United States, Italy and Spain and spanned both the acute and convalescent phases of COVID-19. The prospective study material was composed of cDNA or gDNA derived from T cells, B-cell-depleted T cells, or PBMCs. Deeply sampled blood TCRbeta repertoires from subjects exposed to, actively infected with, or recovered from COVID-19 were included in the dataset. The repertoires were released in a freely available public database meant as a resource for research on the immune response to SARS-CoV-2. The samples were drawn from the first 160 participants of the ongoing ImmuneRACE study and from 1,254 subjects provided by 6 global collaborators. A de-identified subject ID, COVID-19 status, age in years and sex were almost always included in the sample metadata. HLA class I and class II types, where available, came from metadata supplied by the sample provider rather than from assay-based typing.

In the prospective study, participants were about 18 to 100 years old, resided in 24 geographic areas of the United States, and were enrolled through a virtual design. To assign participants to cohorts, the prospective study relied on clinical history that participants themselves reported in a screening survey and a study questionnaire. For ImmuneRACE Cohort 3, a participant was defined as recovered based on two consecutive negative NP/OP PCR tests, clearance by a healthcare professional, or resolution of symptoms. Mobile phlebotomists in the prospective study collected whole blood, serum and a nasopharyngeal or oropharyngeal swab from every participant. Additional blood draws and questionnaires over an approximately two-month period could optionally be provided by prospective study participants. Prospective study blood samples were shipped either frozen or at room temperature before DNA extraction.

Overall results and qualifications from the work: The quantity of clinical and demographic metadata differed by source and by participant and was supplied without curation.

TCRbeta CDR3 regions were amplified from genomic DNA using the immunoSEQ Assay, a bias-controlled multiplex PCR. The authors' pipeline ran thus. Within the assay, amplification of reference gene primers was used to estimate how many nucleated cells each sample contained. To quantify the absolute abundance of each unique TCRbeta CDR3 rearrangement, sequence reads were collapsed and filtered. For each sample, productive Simpson clonality was calculated as the square root of Simpson's diversity index over productive rearrangements. What TCRdb holds here is the immuneACCESS table cut down to in-frame rearrangements. Part of the clones is not present; checked against another copy, under half of the missing clones reflect an unresolved V gene, and the others are unexplained. For V, J and clone size, that table is used; D and trimming come from the DNA. This sample is represented by about 470,000 clones; around 90% of them were singletons. The top ten clonotypes cover 0.7% of the sample.

For this chain, trimming is 5 bases at the V end and 5 bases at the J end, and the number of junction bases without a gene match is 7. The CDR1 and CDR2 encoded by the germline V gene are MDHEN and SYDVKM. The CDR3 starts with the cysteine, ends with the phenylalanine, and has 16 residues. The read is trimmed to its CDR3 DNA, 48 bases read in frame from base 1. Concerning this clone itself: What antigen it recognizes has not been identified. Base qualities are missing; no much larger clone stands one base away.

This sequence uses TRBV28 and TRBJ1-5, with 12 bases aligning to TRBD1. This TCR derives from a woman between 18 and 29 years old who had recovered from COVID-19. The sample taken for sequencing was PBMCs or T cells enriched from blood (not recorded which). The CDR3 is CASSPRDRGRDQPQHF. The nucleotides read TGTGCCAGCAGTCCCCGGGACAGGGGGCGCGATCAGCCCCAGCATTTT.